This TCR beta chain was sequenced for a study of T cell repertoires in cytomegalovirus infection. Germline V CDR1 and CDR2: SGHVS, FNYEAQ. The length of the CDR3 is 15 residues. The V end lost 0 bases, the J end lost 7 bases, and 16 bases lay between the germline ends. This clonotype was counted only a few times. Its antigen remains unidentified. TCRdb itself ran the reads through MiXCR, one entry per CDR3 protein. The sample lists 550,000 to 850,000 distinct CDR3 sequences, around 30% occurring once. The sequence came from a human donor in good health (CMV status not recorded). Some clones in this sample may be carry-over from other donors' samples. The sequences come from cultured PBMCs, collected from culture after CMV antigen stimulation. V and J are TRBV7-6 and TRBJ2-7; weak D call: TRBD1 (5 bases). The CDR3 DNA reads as TGTGCCAGCAGCTTAGCAGGGGATAACCCCGGGGAGCAGTACTTC. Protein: CASSLAGDNPGEQYF.